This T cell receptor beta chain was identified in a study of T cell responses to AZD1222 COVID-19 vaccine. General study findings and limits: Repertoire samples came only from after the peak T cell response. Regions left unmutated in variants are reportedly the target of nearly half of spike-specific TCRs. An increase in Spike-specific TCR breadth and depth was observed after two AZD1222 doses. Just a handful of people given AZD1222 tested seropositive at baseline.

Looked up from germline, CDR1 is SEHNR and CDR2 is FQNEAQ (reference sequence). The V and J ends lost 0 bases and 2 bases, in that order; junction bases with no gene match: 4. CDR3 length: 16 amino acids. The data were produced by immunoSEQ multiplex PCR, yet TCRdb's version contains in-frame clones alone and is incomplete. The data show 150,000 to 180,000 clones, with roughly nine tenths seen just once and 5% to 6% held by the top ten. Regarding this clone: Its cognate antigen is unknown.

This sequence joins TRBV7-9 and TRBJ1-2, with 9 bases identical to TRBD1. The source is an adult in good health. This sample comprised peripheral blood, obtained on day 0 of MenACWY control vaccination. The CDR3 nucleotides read TGTGCCAGCAGCTTAGCCACAGGGGGCGGAAACTATGGCTACACCTTC. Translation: CASSLATGGGNYGYTF.